Listed here is a single T cell receptor (beta chain). These data belong to a study of T cell changes during pregnancy in multiple sclerosis. This CDR3 is 15 amino acids long. Germline V gene lookup returns CDR1 MRHNA and CDR2 SNTAGT. Losses at the gene ends were 3 bases for V and 2 bases for J; bases not matched to a gene: 4. Using immunoSEQ multiplex PCR, the repertoire was profiled, and TCRdb retains in-frame clones only, with some absent. The table includes tens of thousands of clones, about nine tenths detected once. J is TRBJ2-1 and V is TRBV6-4; TRBD1 matches 7 bases. Sequencing was performed on peripheral blood, taken in the second trimester of pregnancy. The receptor was derived from a female donor with multiple sclerosis, enrolled in a pregnancy study. CDR3 sequence reads: CASSETGSPYNEQFF. CDR3 sequence (DNA): TGTGCCAGCAGTGAGACAGGGAGCCCCTACAATGAGCAGTTCTTC.